The sequence of this TCR beta chain was determined in a study of OX40 agonist ivuxolimab in advanced cancers. Whole-study results and caveats: What antigens the expanded peripheral T cells recognized was never established.

With respect to this clone: The antigen is unknown.

Germline-derived CDR1 and CDR2 are LNHDA and SQIVND (reference sequence). The ends lost 5 bases at V and 1 base at J; junction bases unmatched: 11. The CDR3 is 17 residues long. Measured with immunoSEQ multiplex PCR; TCRdb has only the in-frame clones, and not every one. This repertoire shows around 70,000 clones, around 82% found once; its top ten account for approximately 5.1%. The sequencing here drew on CD4+ or CD8+ T cells sorted from blood, taken in a trial of the OX40 agonist ivuxolimab. The chain has TRBV19 and TRBJ1-5, with 7 bases fitting TRBD1. This receptor was obtained from an adult with an advanced solid tumor such as melanoma, head and neck, liver or kidney cancer. This chain's CDR3 is CASSPHKGAESNQPQHF. DNA for the CDR3: TGTGCCAGTAGTCCACACAAGGGGGCGGAAAGCAATCAGCCCCAGCATTTT.